A selection of T cell receptor beta chains follows, all from one sample in a study of blood T cell repertoires in COVID-19. Some clones are missing from TCRdb's copy, which holds only in-frame ones; the method was immunoSEQ multiplex PCR. The table lists approximately 19,000 clones, 88% of them singletons, with around 10% in the top ten. Sequencing was carried out using peripheral blood. Every receptor here comes from a human donor in a cohort sampled during active COVID-19. CDR3s include the opening cysteine and the closing phenylalanine or tryptophan. The D gene is left open where the match is weak. The size entry is marked missing in some rows and otherwise reads once, few, many or a size class.

V: TRBV9
size: medium-sized
D: TRBD2
J: TRBJ2-3
DNA: TGTGCCAGCAGCGTTGCTAGCGGCCTCACAGATACGCAGTATTTT
CDR3: CASSVASGLTDTQYF

V: TRBV2
size: .
D: .
J: TRBJ2-7
DNA: TGTGCCAGCAGTTTTCAGGGAACCGAGCAGTACTTC
CDR3: CASSFQGTEQYF

V: TRBV30
size: .
D: TRBD1
J: TRBJ1-1
DNA: TGTGCCTGGAGCCGGACAGGGCAATTCAACACTGAAGCTTTCTTT
CDR3: CAWSRTGQFNTEAFF

V: TRBV3-1/TRBV3-2
size: .
D: .
J: TRBJ1-4
DNA: TGTGCCAGCAGGGACACAGGGAGCAATGAAAAACTGTTTTTT
CDR3: CASRDTGSNEKLFF

V: TRBV3-1/TRBV3-2
size: .
D: .
J: TRBJ1-1
DNA: TGTGCCAGCAGCCTAGGGGCTGGTACAGAAGCTTTCTTT
CDR3: CASSLGAGTEAFF

V: TRBV5-1
size: .
D: TRBD2
J: TRBJ2-7
DNA: TGCGCCAGCAGCTCCGGGACTAGCATATCCGAGCAGTACTTC
CDR3: CASSSGTSISEQYF

V: TRBV27
size: .
D: TRBD1
J: TRBJ2-2
DNA: TGTGCCAGCAGCCTAATGGGACAGGGGGGCCCCGGGGAGCTGTTTTTT
CDR3: CASSLMGQGGPGELFF

V: TRBV3-1/TRBV3-2
size: few
D: TRBD2
J: TRBJ2-1
DNA: TGTGCCAGCAGCCAGCTAGCGGGGGTGGAAGAGCAGTTCTTC
CDR3: CASSQLAGVEEQFF

V: TRBV7-9
size: .
D: .
J: TRBJ2-1
DNA: TGTGCCAGCAGCTCCGCTGTCAGGGGTGGTGAGCAGTTCTTC
CDR3: CASSSAVRGGEQFF

V: TRBV18
size: .
D: .
J: TRBJ1-2
DNA: TGTGCCAGCTCACCAGGGAGGGGTATGGATGGCTACACCTTC
CDR3: CASSPGRGMDGYTF

V: TRBV4-1
size: .
D: .
J: TRBJ1-5
DNA: TGCGCCAGCAGCCAAGATTCCGGGGGTCAGCCCCAGCATTTT
CDR3: CASSQDSGGQPQHF

V: TRBV2
size: .
D: .
J: TRBJ2-7
DNA: TGTGCCACCGTGCTTGCGAGTTACGAGCAGTACTTC
CDR3: CATVLASYEQYF

V: TRBV4-2
size: .
D: TRBD2
J: TRBJ2-1
DNA: TGTGCCAGCAGCCCCGTGACTAGCGGGGGGTACAATGAGCAGTTCTTC
CDR3: CASSPVTSGGYNEQFF

V: TRBV2
size: .
D: .
J: TRBJ1-1
DNA: TGTGCCAGCATCCCTTTTGGGTCGGGGAACACTGAAGCTTTCTTT
CDR3: CASIPFGSGNTEAFF

V: TRBV7-7
size: .
D: TRBD2
J: TRBJ2-5
DNA: TGTGCCAGCAGCCTGGGGCGGGGGGCCCGGGAGACCCAGTACTTC
CDR3: CASSLGRGARETQYF

V: TRBV18
size: .
D: .
J: TRBJ1-1
DNA: TGTGCCAGCTCACCACTCGCCACAGGGATGAACACTGAAGCTTTCTTT
CDR3: CASSPLATGMNTEAFF

V: TRBV5-1
size: .
D: TRBD1
J: TRBJ1-2
DNA: TGCGCCAGCAGCTTGTCGGGACAGGGGCTTTCTGGCTACACCTTC
CDR3: CASSLSGQGLSGYTF

V: TRBV5-1
size: once
D: .
J: TRBJ1-2
DNA: TGCGCCAGCTTTTTAGGTTCGCAGGGGCTGGATGGCTACACCTTC
CDR3: CASFLGSQGLDGYTF

V: TRBV29-1
size: .
D: TRBD1
J: TRBJ2-7
DNA: TGCAGCGTTGATGGACAGGGCACCTACGAGCAGTACTTC
CDR3: CSVDGQGTYEQYF

V: TRBV2
size: few
D: .
J: TRBJ1-5
DNA: TGTGCCAACAGCATCAATCAGCCCCAGCATTTT
CDR3: CANSINQPQHF

V: TRBV3-1/TRBV3-2
size: .
D: TRBD2
J: TRBJ2-5
DNA: TGTGCCAGCAGCCCGAGAGGCATAGCGGGGGGCACGAAGACCCAGTACTTC
CDR3: CASSPRGIAGGTKTQYF

V: TRBV5-4
size: .
D: .
J: TRBJ2-7
DNA: TGTGCCAGCAGCTTGGCCGATCAGGGCTACGAGCAGTACTTC
CDR3: CASSLADQGYEQYF

V: TRBV3-1/TRBV3-2
size: .
D: TRBD1
J: TRBJ1-1
DNA: TGTGCCAGCAGCCAAGCCGGGACAGGGGGCTGGGTGAACACTGAAGCTTTCTTT
CDR3: CASSQAGTGGWVNTEAFF

V: TRBV30
size: few
D: .
J: TRBJ1-4
DNA: TGTGCCTGGAGTTTGGCAGGGGCGGCTAATGAAAAACTGTTTTTT
CDR3: CAWSLAGAANEKLFF

V: TRBV4-1
size: .
D: TRBD1
J: TRBJ1-4
DNA: TGCGCCAGCAGCCTGAAAAAAGGGACAGGGGGCGATGAAAAACTGTTTTTT
CDR3: CASSLKKGTGGDEKLFF